The subject of this entry is one T cell receptor (beta chain). The CDR3 contains 15 residues. CDR1 and CDR2 from the germline V gene are MNHEY and SMNVEV (reference sequence). The junction had 6 bases not matched to a gene; V was cut back by 3 bases and J by 4 bases. These data come from a study of T cell responses to AZD1222 COVID-19 vaccine. Libraries were prepared by immunoSEQ multiplex PCR; TCRdb keeps only in-frame clonotypes and omits some of them. The sample holds around 130,000 clones, around 91% seen once. The V call is TRBV27, the J call TRBJ1-5; 7 bases match TRBD1. The clonotype was recovered from an adult in good health. The material was peripheral blood, obtained on day 0 of AZD1222 vaccination. The CDR3 bases are TGTGCCAGCAGTTTCCTCCGGGACAGAAATCAGCCCCAGCATTTT. Residues: CASSFLRDRNQPQHF.